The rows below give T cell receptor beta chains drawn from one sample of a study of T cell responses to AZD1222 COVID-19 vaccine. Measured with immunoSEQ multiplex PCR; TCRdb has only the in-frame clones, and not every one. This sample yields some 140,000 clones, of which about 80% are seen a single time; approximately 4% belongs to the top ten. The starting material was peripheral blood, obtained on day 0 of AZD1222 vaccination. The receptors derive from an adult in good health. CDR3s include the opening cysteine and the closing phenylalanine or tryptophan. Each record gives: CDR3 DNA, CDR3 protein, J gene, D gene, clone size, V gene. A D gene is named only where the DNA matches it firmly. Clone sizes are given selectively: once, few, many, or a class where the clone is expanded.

CDR3nt: TGCGCCAGCAGCTTGGGACTAGCGACATACAATGAGCAGTTCTTC
CDR3aa: CASSLGLATYNEQFF
j_gene: TRBJ2-1
d_gene: TRBD2
abundance: once
v_gene: TRBV5-1

CDR3nt: TGTGCCAGCAGTTCCCCCCTACTAGCGGGGAGCACAGATACGCAGTATTTT
CDR3aa: CASSSPLLAGSTDTQYF
j_gene: TRBJ2-3
d_gene: TRBD2
abundance: NA
v_gene: TRBV28

CDR3nt: TGTGCCTGGAGTGTAGGGTCAGATAATACGCAGTATTTT
CDR3aa: CAWSVGSDNTQYF
j_gene: TRBJ2-3
d_gene: NA
abundance: NA
v_gene: TRBV30

CDR3nt: TGTGCCAGCAGTTACGGGGTAGCCCGGGAGACCCAGTACTTC
CDR3aa: CASSYGVARETQYF
j_gene: TRBJ2-5
d_gene: NA
abundance: NA
v_gene: TRBV6-5

CDR3nt: TGCGCCAGCAGCGGAGTAGCGGGCACAGATACGCAGTATTTT
CDR3aa: CASSGVAGTDTQYF
j_gene: TRBJ2-3
d_gene: NA
abundance: NA
v_gene: TRBV5-1

CDR3nt: TGTGCCAGCAGCTTCGGGCAGACCTTGGAGACCCAGTACTTC
CDR3aa: CASSFGQTLETQYF
j_gene: TRBJ2-5
d_gene: NA
abundance: NA
v_gene: TRBV5-4

CDR3nt: TGCGCCAGCAGCTTGATGGGCACCCTAGCGGGGCAAGAGACCCAGTACTTC
CDR3aa: CASSLMGTLAGQETQYF
j_gene: TRBJ2-5
d_gene: TRBD2
abundance: NA
v_gene: TRBV5-1

CDR3nt: TGTGCCTGGAGTGCACAGGGGCTGGGGAACACTGAAGCTTTCTTT
CDR3aa: CAWSAQGLGNTEAFF
j_gene: TRBJ1-1
d_gene: TRBD1
abundance: NA
v_gene: TRBV30

CDR3nt: TGTGCCAGCAGTCTGAAAGGGGCCTGGGCGCTCCCCTTC
CDR3aa: CASSLKGAWALPF
j_gene: TRBJ1-2
d_gene: NA
abundance: few
v_gene: TRBV28

CDR3nt: TGTGCCAGCAGCTTAAGACTTCAACCTCGGGCTAACTATGGCTACACCTTC
CDR3aa: CASSLRLQPRANYGYTF
j_gene: TRBJ1-2
d_gene: NA
abundance: NA
v_gene: TRBV7-8

CDR3nt: TGCAGCGTTGCCCCCAGGGCAGGCTCTGGAAACACCATATATTTT
CDR3aa: CSVAPRAGSGNTIYF
j_gene: TRBJ1-3
d_gene: NA
abundance: NA
v_gene: TRBV29-1

CDR3nt: TGCGCCAGCAGCTTGGAATCCTCCTACGAGCAGTACTTC
CDR3aa: CASSLESSYEQYF
j_gene: TRBJ2-7
d_gene: NA
abundance: few
v_gene: TRBV5-1

CDR3nt: TGTGCCAGCAGCCCGCGGGAGAGGCCCAAAAAAGAGACCCAGTACTTC
CDR3aa: CASSPRERPKKETQYF
j_gene: TRBJ2-5
d_gene: TRBD2
abundance: NA
v_gene: TRBV7-6

CDR3nt: TGTGCCAGCAGTTTGTCGGGACTAGCGAAATACGAGCAGTACTTC
CDR3aa: CASSLSGLAKYEQYF
j_gene: TRBJ2-7
d_gene: TRBD2
abundance: NA
v_gene: TRBV28

CDR3nt: TGTGCCAGCAGCCAAGGGACAGAGAGAAGGGAGCAGTACTTC
CDR3aa: CASSQGTERREQYF
j_gene: TRBJ2-7
d_gene: TRBD1
abundance: NA
v_gene: TRBV6-5

CDR3nt: TGTGCCATCAGGGGACAGGACGCCCTTGAAGCTTTCTTT
CDR3aa: CAIRGQDALEAFF
j_gene: TRBJ1-1
d_gene: TRBD1
abundance: NA
v_gene: TRBV10-3

CDR3nt: TGTGCCAGCAGCCGGCTAGAGCCTAACTATGGCTACACCTTC
CDR3aa: CASSRLEPNYGYTF
j_gene: TRBJ1-2
d_gene: NA
abundance: NA
v_gene: TRBV3-1/TRBV3-2

CDR3nt: TGTGCCAGTAGTACCACCACAGGGGGGTATGGCTACACCTTC
CDR3aa: CASSTTTGGYGYTF
j_gene: TRBJ1-2
d_gene: TRBD1
abundance: NA
v_gene: TRBV19

CDR3nt: TGCGCCAGCAGCCAAGTTGAATACGGTGATGAAGCTTTCTTT
CDR3aa: CASSQVEYGDEAFF
j_gene: TRBJ1-1
d_gene: NA
abundance: NA
v_gene: TRBV4-1

CDR3nt: TGTGCCAGCAGCGTAGTCGTGGGGGCCTACACCGGGGAGCTGTTTTTT
CDR3aa: CASSVVVGAYTGELFF
j_gene: TRBJ2-2
d_gene: NA
abundance: NA
v_gene: TRBV9

CDR3nt: TGTGCCAGTAAAGGCGAGCGGGGCACAGATACGCAGTATTTT
CDR3aa: CASKGERGTDTQYF
j_gene: TRBJ2-3
d_gene: NA
abundance: NA
v_gene: TRBV19

CDR3nt: TGTGCCAGCAGTTACAAGATTGGTGGCGGCTACACCTTC
CDR3aa: CASSYKIGGGYTF
j_gene: TRBJ1-2
d_gene: NA
abundance: NA
v_gene: TRBV6-2/TRBV6-3